This T cell receptor beta chain came from a study of vaccination effects on CD4 cells after COVID-19. The culture ran for nine to ten days, and then CD4+ T cells were isolated. Vaccinees lacked prior SARS-CoV-2 infection and tested negative for nucleocapsid antibodies. Libraries were prepared by immunoSEQ multiplex PCR; TCRdb keeps only in-frame clonotypes and omits some of them. The sample carries 30,000 to 40,000 clones, about 81% recorded once. Comment on this clone: Its antigen is currently unknown.

Trimming removed 8 bases from V and 5 bases from J; junction bases left unmatched: 5. CDR1 is SGHTA, CDR2 FQGTGA, per germline. There are 12 residues in the CDR3. Study results and limitations: Infection- and vaccine-induced clones contracted markedly late after vaccination.

The chain couples TRBV7-3 to TRBJ2-5, with TRBD1 identical over 7 bases. This receptor was obtained from a human donor who received a COVID-19 vaccine. The material was CD4+ T cells from PBMCs cultured without peptide, obtained before COVID-19 vaccination. The CDR3 DNA sequence: TGTGCCAGCTCCGCCAGGGGGGAGACCCAGTACTTC. This translates into CASSARGETQYF.